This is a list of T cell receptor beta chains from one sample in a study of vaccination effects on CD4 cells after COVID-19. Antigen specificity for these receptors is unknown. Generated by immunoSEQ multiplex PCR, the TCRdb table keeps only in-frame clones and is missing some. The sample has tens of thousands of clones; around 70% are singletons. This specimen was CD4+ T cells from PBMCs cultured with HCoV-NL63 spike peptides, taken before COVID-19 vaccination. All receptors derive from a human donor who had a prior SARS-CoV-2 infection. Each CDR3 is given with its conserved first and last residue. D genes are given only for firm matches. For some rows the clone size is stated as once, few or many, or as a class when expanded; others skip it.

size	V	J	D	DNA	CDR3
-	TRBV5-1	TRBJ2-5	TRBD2	TGCGCCAGCAGCTTCAGCGGGAGTAACCAAGAGACCCAGTACTTC	CASSFSGSNQETQYF
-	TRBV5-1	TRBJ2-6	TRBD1	TGCGCCAGCAGCTTGGTCCAGGGGGCCCTCTCTGGGGCCAACGTCCTGACTTTC	CASSLVQGALSGANVLTF
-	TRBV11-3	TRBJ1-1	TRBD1	TGTGCCAGCAGCTCGGGACAGGCACGATCCCCCTCCGGTGAAGCTTTCTTT	CASSSGQARSPSGEAFF
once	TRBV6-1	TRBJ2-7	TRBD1	TGTGCCAGCAGTGAACGGACAGGGGTAGAGCAGTACTTC	CASSERTGVEQYF
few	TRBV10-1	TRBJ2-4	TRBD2	TGCGCCAGCAGCGGGACTAGCATATCCATTCAGTACTTC	CASSGTSISIQYF
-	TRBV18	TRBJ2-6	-	TGTGCCAGCTCACCAAGACCGCCTGACAGAGTCCTTTCTGGGGCCAACGTCCTGACTTTC	CASSPRPPDRVLSGANVLTF
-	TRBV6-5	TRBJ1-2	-	TGTGCCAGCAGCGCTACCCACGACAGGATCTATGGCTACACCTTC	CASSATHDRIYGYTF
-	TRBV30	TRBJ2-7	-	TGTGCCTGGAGTGTGGGTAGGATAGGGACCAGGTCCTACGAGCAGTACTTC	CAWSVGRIGTRSYEQYF
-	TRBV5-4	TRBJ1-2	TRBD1	TGTGCCAGCAGCTTGGGGGACAGGGAGTCCTATGGCTACACCTTC	CASSLGDRESYGYTF
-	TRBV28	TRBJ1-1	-	TGTGCCAGCAGTTTATTGGGTATAAAGAACACTGAAGCTTTCTTT	CASSLLGIKNTEAFF
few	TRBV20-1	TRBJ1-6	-	TGCAGTGCTAGTTTGGACAGCTTTTCACCCCTCCACTTT	CSASLDSFSPLHF
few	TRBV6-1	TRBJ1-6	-	TGTGCCAGCAGTGAACATGGGATACATAATTCACCCCTCCACTTT	CASSEHGIHNSPLHF
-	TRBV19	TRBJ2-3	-	TGTGCCAGTAGTCCGGTATCACCATCTAGCACAGATACGCAGTATTTT	CASSPVSPSSTDTQYF